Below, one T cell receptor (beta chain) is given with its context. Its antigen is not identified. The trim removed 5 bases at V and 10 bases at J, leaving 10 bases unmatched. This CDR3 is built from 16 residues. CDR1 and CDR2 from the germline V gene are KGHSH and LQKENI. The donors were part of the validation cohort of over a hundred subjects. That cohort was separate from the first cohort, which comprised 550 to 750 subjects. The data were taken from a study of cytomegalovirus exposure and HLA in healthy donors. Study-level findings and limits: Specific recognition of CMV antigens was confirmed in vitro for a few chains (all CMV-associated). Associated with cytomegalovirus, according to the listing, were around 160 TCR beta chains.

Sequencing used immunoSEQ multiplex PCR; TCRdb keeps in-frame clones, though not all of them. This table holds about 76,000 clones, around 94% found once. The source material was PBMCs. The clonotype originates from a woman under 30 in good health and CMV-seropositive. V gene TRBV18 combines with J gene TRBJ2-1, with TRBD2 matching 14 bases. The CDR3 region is CASSVGLAGGVWEQFF. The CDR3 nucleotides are TGTGCCAGCTCAGTCGGACTAGCGGGGGGTGTTTGGGAGCAGTTCTTC.